The sample holds many counts of the clone carrying this T cell receptor (beta chain). What it binds is not known. This record belongs to a study of early T cells in non-severe SARS-CoV-2 infection. The overall study: Sequenced bulk RNA came from whole blood that was unsorted, and chains were unpaired.

The CDR3 has 15 residues. Trimming removed 8 bases at V and 8 bases at J, with 22 bases between. Each cDNA molecule carried a unique molecular identifier. One entry per CDR3 protein results from TCRdb running MiXCR on the 5' RACE reads. This table holds about 130,000 distinct CDR3 sequences, 15% found once. Findings of the study overall: Comparison of clonotypes with VDJdb favored anti-spike CD8 responses while missing private and CD4 specificities.

The sequence came from an adult who was a healthcare worker with PCR-confirmed SARS-CoV-2 infection or an uninfected control (not recorded which). The rearrangement links TRBV12-3 or TRBV12-4 to TRBJ2-1; D is possibly TRBD2 (5 bases). Sequenced input: whole blood. The CDR3 region has the DNA TGTGCCAGCGGTAGAGAAGCGGCCAACCCCGATGAGCAGTTCTTC. Translation gives CASGREAANPDEQFF.